Each of the 14 T cell receptor beta chains below was sequenced from the same sample in a study of T cell responses to AZD1222 COVID-19 vaccine. TCRdb's table, derived via immunoSEQ multiplex PCR, lists solely in-frame clones and lacks some. The sample contains 200,000 or so clones, about 90% of which appear only once. This material consisted of peripheral blood, taken on day 0 of MenACWY control vaccination. Source of these receptors: an adult in good health.

V gene TRBV7-3 combines with J gene TRBJ2-2; TRBD2 is a possible D gene (5 bases). Germline-derived CDR1 and CDR2 are SGHTA and FQGTGA. V dropped 5 bases and J dropped 1 base, with 14 bases sitting between them. The CDR3 contains 16 residues. The CDR3 loop reads CASSQWASRNTGELFF. In DNA form, the CDR3 reads TGTGCCAGCAGCCAATGGGCTAGCAGGAACACCGGGGAGCTGTTTTTT.

This chain links TRBV12-3 or TRBV12-4 with TRBJ1-1; tentative D call: TRBD1 (6 bases). The CDR3 consists of 12 residues. The V gene lost 3 bases and the J gene lost 10 bases, with 12 bases spanning the gap. The CDR3 nucleotides read TGTGCCAGCAGTTTTGGGCAGGGGAGAGCTTTCTTT. Its translation is CASSFGQGRAFF.

This clone was recorded once. V is TRBV19 and J is TRBJ2-7; 13 bases match TRBD2. The CDR3 is 17 residues long. CDR1 LNHDA and CDR2 SQIVND come from the germline V gene (reference sequence). Germline trimming cut 3 bases from V and 5 bases from J; bases unmatched to any gene: 10. The CDR3 protein is CASSIWPGTSGIHEQYF. In nucleotides, the CDR3 is TGTGCCAGTAGTATCTGGCCCGGGACTAGCGGGATACACGAGCAGTACTTC.

The chain employs TRBV7-3 and TRBJ2-1; 10 nucleotides align to TRBD2. Germline V gene lookup returns CDR1 SGHTA and CDR2 FQGTGA. V was pared by 5 bases and J by 3 bases, with 7 bases of the junction left unmatched. This CDR3 is built from 16 residues. The CDR3 region has the DNA TGTGCCAGCAGCCCCACTAGCGGGGAACGCTACAATGAGCAGTTCTTC. It yields the protein CASSPTSGERYNEQFF.

The chain is built from TRBV29-1 and TRBJ2-1; 14 nucleotides line up with TRBD2. CDR1 is SQVTM and CDR2 is ANQGSEA in the germline V gene. With V trimmed by 7 bases and J by 8 bases, 10 bases remained unmatched. The CDR3 extends over 15 amino acids. The CDR3 spells CSGLRLAGGAHEQFF. As DNA, the CDR3 is TGCAGCGGTCTGAGACTAGCGGGAGGGGCGCATGAGCAGTTCTTC.

The chain joins TRBV5-1 to TRBJ2-7, with 8 bases identical to TRBD1. The CDR3 sequence is 17 residues long. Germline trimming cut 2 bases from V and 5 bases from J; bases unmatched to any gene: 15. Germline lookup yields CDR1 SGHRS and CDR2 YFSETQ. DNA of the CDR3: TGCGCCAGCAGCTTTAAGACCGGGAGACAGGGGCAGAACGAGCAGTACTTC. It specifies CASSFKTGRQGQNEQYF.

The V and J genes are TRBV5-3 and TRBJ1-4; a possible D gene is TRBD1 (6 bases). TRBV5-3 carries the ORF label, with uncertain function. The V gene lost 6 bases and the J gene lost 7 bases, with 22 bases spanning the gap. The CDR3 extends over 16 amino acids. In DNA form, the CDR3 reads TGTGCCAGAAATTTCCCGGTCGACAGGTCCGTTGAAAAACTGTTTTTT. Protein product: CARNFPVDRSVEKLFF.

The chain is built from TRBV28 and TRBJ2-7; 7 bases match TRBD1. With V trimmed by 7 bases and J by 3 bases, 3 bases remained unmatched. Germline V gives CDR1 MDHEN, CDR2 SYDVKM. This CDR3 region has 12 residues. CDR3: CASTGQNYEQYF. DNA for the CDR3: TGTGCCAGCACGGGACAGAACTACGAGCAGTACTTC.

This clone was detected once. Here the CDR3 reads CASSQQGNTIYF. The CDR3 coding sequence is TGTGCCAGCAGCCAACAGGGGAACACCATATATTTT. V and J are TRBV3-1 (or the pseudogene TRBV3-2) and TRBJ1-3, with D perhaps TRBD1 (6 bases). V lost 2 bases to trimming and J lost 7 bases, with 6 bases between them. Germline-derived CDR1 and CDR2 are LGHDT and YNNKEL (reference sequence). The CDR3 runs to 12 residues.

The V and J genes are TRBV5-1 and TRBJ2-7; D is unresolved. CDR1 is SGHRS, CDR2 YFSETQ, per germline. The CDR3 loop spans 14 amino acids. Trimming removed 0 bases at V and 4 bases at J, with 11 bases between. CDR3 nucleotide sequence: TGCGCCAGCAGCTTGGTTGGCAAAAGGTACGAGCAGTACTTC. Protein: CASSLVGKRYEQYF.

The chain recombines TRBV27 with TRBJ2-4; tentatively, D is TRBD1 (7 bases). The CDR3 covers 15 residues. Germline V lookup: CDR1 MNHEY, CDR2 SMNVEV (reference sequence). Trimming left V 4 bases short and J 6 bases short, with 16 bases between. CDR3 nucleotides: TGTGCCAGCAGTTCTCTAGCCCAGGGGGGAAACATTCAGTACTTC. Its translation is CASSSLAQGGNIQYF.

The chain combines TRBV27 with TRBJ2-3; 12 nucleotides line up with TRBD2. The CDR3 length is 17 residues. Germline values: CDR1 MNHEY, CDR2 SMNVEV (reference sequence). Trimming cost V 7 bases and J 2 bases; bases outside gene matches: 10. The CDR3 is CASTDRTSGIFTDTQYF. The CDR3 DNA reads TGTGCCAGCACCGATAGGACTAGCGGGATTTTCACAGATACGCAGTATTTT.

This CDR3 is CASKTAPEGLAKNIQYF. CDR3 sequence (DNA): TGTGCCAGCAAAACCGCGCCGGAGGGTCTAGCCAAAAACATTCAGTACTTC. The chain combines TRBV28 with TRBJ2-4, with D perhaps matching TRBD2 (6 bases). Trimming left V 7 bases short and J 0 bases short, with 19 bases between. This CDR3 region has 17 residues. Germline loops: CDR1 MDHEN, CDR2 SYDVKM.

The gene calls are TRBV19 and TRBJ2-1, with D possibly TRBD1 on 7 matching bases. The V gene lost 5 bases and the J gene lost 1 base, with 12 bases spanning the gap. The germline CDR1 and CDR2 sequences are LNHDA and SQIVND (reference sequence). This CDR3 has 15 amino acids. The CDR3 region has the DNA TGTGCCAGTAGTGAGGCAGGGGGGTCCTACAATGAGCAGTTCTTC. Residues: CASSEAGGSYNEQFF. Looking up the rest from reference TRBV19 and TRBJ2-1 gives the full variable domain: DGGITQSPKYLFRKEGQNVTLSCEQNLNHDAMYWYRQDPGQGLRLIYYSQIVNDFQKGDIAEGYSVSREKKESFPLTVTSAQKNPTAFYLCASSEAGGSYNEQFFGPGTRLTVL.